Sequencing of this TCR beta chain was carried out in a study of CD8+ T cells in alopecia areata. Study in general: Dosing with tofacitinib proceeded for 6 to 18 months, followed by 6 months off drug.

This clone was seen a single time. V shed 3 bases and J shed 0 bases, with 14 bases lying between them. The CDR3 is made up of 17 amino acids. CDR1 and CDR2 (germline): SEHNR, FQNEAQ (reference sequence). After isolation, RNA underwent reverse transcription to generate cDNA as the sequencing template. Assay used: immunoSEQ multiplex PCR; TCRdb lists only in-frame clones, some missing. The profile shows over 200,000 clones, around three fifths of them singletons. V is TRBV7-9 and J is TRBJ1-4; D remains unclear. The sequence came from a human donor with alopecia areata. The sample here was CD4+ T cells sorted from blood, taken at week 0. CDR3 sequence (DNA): TGTGCCAGCAGCTTTCGGTTACAGCTTGCAACTAATGAAAAACTGTTTTTT. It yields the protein CASSFRLQLATNEKLFF.